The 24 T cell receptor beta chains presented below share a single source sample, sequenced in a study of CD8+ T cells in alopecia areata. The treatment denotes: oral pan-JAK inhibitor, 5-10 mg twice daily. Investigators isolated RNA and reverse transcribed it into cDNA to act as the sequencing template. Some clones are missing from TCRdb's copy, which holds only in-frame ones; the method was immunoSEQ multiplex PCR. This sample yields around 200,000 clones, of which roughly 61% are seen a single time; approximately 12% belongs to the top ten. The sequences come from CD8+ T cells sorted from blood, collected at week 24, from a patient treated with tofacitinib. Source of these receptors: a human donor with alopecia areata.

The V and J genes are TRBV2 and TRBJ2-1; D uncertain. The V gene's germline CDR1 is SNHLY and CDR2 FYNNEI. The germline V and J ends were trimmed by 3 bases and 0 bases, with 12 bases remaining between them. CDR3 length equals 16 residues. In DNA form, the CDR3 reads TGTGCCAGCAGTGATCGGACCGTGAGCTCCTACAATGAGCAGTTCTTC. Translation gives CASSDRTVSSYNEQFF.

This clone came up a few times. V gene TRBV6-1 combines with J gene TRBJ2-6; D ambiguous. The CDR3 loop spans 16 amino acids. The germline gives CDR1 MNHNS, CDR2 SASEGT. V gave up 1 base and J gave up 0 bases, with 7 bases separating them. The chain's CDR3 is CASSEGQGSGANVLTF. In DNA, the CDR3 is TGTGCCAGCAGTGAAGGACAAGGCTCTGGGGCCAACGTCCTGACTTTC.

The CDR3 DNA follows: TGTGCCAGCAGGGACCCCAGCGGGGCTTTCTTT. Its protein product is CASRDPSGAFF. The J gene is TRBJ1-1, the V gene TRBV27; D not resolved. CDR3 length: 11 amino acids. Trimming removed 6 bases at V and 11 bases at J, with 13 bases between. Germline values: CDR1 MNHEY, CDR2 SMNVEV (reference sequence).

The CDR3 sequence is CASSPGRGLAELYNEQFF. As DNA, the CDR3 is TGTGCCAGCTCACCCGGTCGTGGACTAGCGGAGCTCTACAATGAGCAGTTCTTC. The rearrangement links TRBV18 to TRBJ2-1, with 10 bases that match TRBD2. Per germline, CDR1 KGHSH and CDR2 LQKENI. The junction had 11 bases not matched to a gene; V was cut back by 3 bases and J by 3 bases. The CDR3 covers 18 residues.

CDR3 sequence (DNA): TGTGCCAGCAGCTTACTTGGTAGCACTGAAGCTTTCTTT. This sequence encodes CASSLLGSTEAFF. The genes are TRBV7-3 and TRBJ1-1; D uncertain. The CDR3 has 13 amino acids. The V end was cut by 2 bases, the J end by 4 bases, with 8 bases between. The germline CDR1 and CDR2 sequences are SGHTA and FQGTGA.

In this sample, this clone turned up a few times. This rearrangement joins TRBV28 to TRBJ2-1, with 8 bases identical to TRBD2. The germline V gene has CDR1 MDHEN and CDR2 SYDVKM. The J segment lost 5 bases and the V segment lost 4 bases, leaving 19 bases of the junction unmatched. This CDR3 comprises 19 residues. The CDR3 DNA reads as TGTGCCAGCAGTTGGGGTAGGGGCTTGGGAGCGGGAGCCCACAATGAGCAGTTCTTC. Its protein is CASSWGRGLGAGAHNEQFF.

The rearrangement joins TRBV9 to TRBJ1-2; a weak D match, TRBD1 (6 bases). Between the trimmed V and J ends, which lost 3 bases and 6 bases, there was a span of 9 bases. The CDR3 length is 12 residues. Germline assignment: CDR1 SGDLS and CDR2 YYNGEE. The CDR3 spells CASSARTDGYTF. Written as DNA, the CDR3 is TGTGCCAGCAGCGCCCGGACAGATGGCTACACCTTC. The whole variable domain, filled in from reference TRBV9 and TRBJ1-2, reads DSGVTQTPKHLITATGQRVTLRCSPRSGDLSVYWYQQSLDQGLQFLIQYYNGEERAKGNILERFSAQQFPDLHSELNLSSLELGDSALYFCASSARTDGYTFGSGTRLTVV.

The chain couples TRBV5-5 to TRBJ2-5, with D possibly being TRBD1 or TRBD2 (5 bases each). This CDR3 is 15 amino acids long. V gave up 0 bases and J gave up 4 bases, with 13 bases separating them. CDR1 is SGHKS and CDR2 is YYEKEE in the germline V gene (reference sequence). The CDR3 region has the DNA TGTGCCAGCAGCTTGGATGAGGGGATGGGAGAGACCCAGTACTTC. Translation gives CASSLDEGMGETQYF.

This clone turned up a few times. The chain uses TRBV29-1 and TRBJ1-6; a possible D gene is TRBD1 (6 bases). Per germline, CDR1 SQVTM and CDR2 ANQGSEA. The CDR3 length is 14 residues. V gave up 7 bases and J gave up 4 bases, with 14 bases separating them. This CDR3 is CSAQGQHYNSPLHF. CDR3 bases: TGCAGCGCACAAGGACAGCATTATAATTCACCCCTCCACTTT.

CDR3 sequence reads: CASSPSNRGTGDTQYF. The CDR3 DNA sequence: TGTGCCAGCAGCCCTTCGAACAGGGGAACTGGAGATACGCAGTATTTT. The chain has TRBV2 and TRBJ2-3; TRBD1 matches at 7 bases. Germline CDR1 and CDR2: SNHLY and FYNNEI. Trimming took 6 bases from V and 5 from J; bases not matched to a gene: 14. The CDR3 has 16 residues.

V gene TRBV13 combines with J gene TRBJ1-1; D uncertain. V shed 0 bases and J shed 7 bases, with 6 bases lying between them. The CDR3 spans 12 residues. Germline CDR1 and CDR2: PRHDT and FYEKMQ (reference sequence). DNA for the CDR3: TGTGCCAGCAGCTTAGGGAGGGATGAAGCTTTCTTT. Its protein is CASSLGRDEAFF.

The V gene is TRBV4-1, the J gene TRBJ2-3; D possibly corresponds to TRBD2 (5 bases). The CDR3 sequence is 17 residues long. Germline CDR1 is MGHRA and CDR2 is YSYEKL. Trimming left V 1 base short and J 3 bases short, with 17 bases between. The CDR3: CASSQGLREPKTDTQYF. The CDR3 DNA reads TGCGCCAGCAGCCAAGGCCTCCGGGAACCAAAAACAGATACGCAGTATTTT.

CDR3 region: CASSLPPNAYNEQFF. CDR3 sequence (DNA): TGTGCCAGCAGCTTGCCCCCCAACGCGTACAATGAGCAGTTCTTC. V and J are TRBV13 and TRBJ2-1; D gene unclear. V was cut by 3 bases and J by 4 bases, with 13 bases left in between. The CDR3 sequence is 15 residues long. The germline V gene encodes CDR1 PRHDT and CDR2 FYEKMQ (reference sequence). Looking up the rest from reference TRBV13 and TRBJ2-1 gives the full variable domain: AAGVIQSPRHLIKEKRETATLKCYPIPRHDTVYWYQQGPGQDPQFLISFYEKMQSDKGSIPDRFSAQQFSDYHSELNMSSLELGDSALYFCASSLPPNAYNEQFFGPGTRLTVL.

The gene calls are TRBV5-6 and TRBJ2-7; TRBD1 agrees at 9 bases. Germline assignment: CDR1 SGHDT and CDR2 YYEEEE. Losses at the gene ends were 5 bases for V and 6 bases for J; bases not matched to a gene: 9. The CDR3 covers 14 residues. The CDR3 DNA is TGTGCCAGCAGTCCCGGGACAGGGTTATCCGAGCAGTACTTC. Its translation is CASSPGTGLSEQYF. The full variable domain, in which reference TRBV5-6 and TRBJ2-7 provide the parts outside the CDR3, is DAGVTQSPTHLIKTRGQQVTLRCSPKSGHDTVSWYQQALGQGPQFIFQYYEEEERQRGNFPDRFSGHQFPNYSSELNVNALLLGDSALYLCASSPGTGLSEQYFGPGTRLTVT.

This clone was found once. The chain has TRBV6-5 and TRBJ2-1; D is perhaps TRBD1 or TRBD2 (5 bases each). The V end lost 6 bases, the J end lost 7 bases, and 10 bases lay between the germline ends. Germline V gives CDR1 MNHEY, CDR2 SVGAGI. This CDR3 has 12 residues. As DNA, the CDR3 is TGTGCCAGCAGCTGGGGCGGGAATGAGCAGTTCTTC. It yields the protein CASSWGGNEQFF.

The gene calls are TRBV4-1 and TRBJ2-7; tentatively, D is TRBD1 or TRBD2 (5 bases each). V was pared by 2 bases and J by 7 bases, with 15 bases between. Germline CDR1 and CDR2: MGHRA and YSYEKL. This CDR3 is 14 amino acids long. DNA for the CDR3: TGCGCCAGCAGCCAACGGGACGTGGGAAGGGAGCAGTACTTC. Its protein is CASSQRDVGREQYF.

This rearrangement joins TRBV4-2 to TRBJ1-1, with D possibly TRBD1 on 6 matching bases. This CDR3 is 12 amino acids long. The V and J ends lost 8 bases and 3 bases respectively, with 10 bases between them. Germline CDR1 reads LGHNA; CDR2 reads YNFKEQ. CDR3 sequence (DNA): TGTGCCAGCCGTAGGGGGGACACTGAAGCTTTCTTT. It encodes CASRRGDTEAFF.

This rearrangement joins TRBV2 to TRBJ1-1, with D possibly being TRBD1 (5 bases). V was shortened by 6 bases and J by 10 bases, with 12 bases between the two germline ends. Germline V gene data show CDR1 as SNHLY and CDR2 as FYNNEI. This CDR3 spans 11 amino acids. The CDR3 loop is CASRGLFGAFF. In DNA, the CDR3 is TGTGCCAGCAGGGGGCTTTTCGGAGCTTTCTTT.

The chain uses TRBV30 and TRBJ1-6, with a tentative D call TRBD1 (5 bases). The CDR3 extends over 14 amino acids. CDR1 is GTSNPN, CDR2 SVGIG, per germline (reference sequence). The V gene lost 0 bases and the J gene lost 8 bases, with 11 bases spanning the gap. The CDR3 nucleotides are TGTGCCTGGAGTGTCCGAGACAGTTATTCACCCCTCCACTTT. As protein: CAWSVRDSYSPLHF.

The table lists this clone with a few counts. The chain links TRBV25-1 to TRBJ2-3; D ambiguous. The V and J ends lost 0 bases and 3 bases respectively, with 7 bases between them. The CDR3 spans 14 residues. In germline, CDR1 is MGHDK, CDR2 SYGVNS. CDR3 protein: CASSEYRPTDTQYF. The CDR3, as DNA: TGTGCCAGCAGTGAATATCGACCGACAGATACGCAGTATTTT.

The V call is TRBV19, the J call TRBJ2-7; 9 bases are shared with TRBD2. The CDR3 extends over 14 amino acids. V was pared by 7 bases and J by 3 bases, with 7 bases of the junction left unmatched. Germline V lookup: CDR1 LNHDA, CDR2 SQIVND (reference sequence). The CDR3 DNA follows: TGTGCCAGTATGATGGCGGGGGGGTACTACGAGCAGTACTTC. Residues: CASMMAGGYYEQYF.

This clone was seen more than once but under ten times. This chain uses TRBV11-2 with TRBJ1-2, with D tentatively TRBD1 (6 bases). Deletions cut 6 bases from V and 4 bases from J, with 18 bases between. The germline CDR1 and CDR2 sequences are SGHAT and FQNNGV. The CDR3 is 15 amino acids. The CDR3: CASSLTPETGYGYTF. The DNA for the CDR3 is TGTGCCAGCAGTCTTACTCCCGAGACAGGCTATGGCTACACCTTC.

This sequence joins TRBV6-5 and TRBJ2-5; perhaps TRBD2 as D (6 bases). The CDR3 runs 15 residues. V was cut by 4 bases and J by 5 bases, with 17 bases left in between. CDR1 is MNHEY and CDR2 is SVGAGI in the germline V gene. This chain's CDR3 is CASSSPTGRWETQYF. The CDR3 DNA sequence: TGTGCCAGCAGTTCTCCCACTGGGAGGTGGGAGACCCAGTACTTC.

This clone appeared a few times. The CDR3 sequence is CASSSFGRSQYF. In nucleotides, the CDR3 is TGTGCCAGCAGCTCGTTCGGACGGTCTCAGTACTTC. The chain employs TRBV7-2 and TRBJ2-4, with D uncertain. Between the trimmed V and J ends, which lost 4 bases and 12 bases, there was a span of 13 bases. The CDR3 consists of 12 residues. Germline values: CDR1 SGHTA, CDR2 FQGNSA.